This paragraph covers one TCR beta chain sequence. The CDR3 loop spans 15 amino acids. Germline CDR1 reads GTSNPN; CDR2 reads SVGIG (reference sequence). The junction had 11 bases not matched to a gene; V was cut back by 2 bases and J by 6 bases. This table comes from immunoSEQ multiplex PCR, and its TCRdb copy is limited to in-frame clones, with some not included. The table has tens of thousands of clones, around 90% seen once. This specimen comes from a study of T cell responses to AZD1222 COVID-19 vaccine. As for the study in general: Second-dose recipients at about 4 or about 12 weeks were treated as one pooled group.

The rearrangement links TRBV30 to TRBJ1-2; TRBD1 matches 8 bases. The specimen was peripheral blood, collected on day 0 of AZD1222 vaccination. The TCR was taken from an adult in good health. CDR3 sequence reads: CAWSTRGRGLDGYTF. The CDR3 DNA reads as TGTGCCTGGAGTACCCGGGGCAGGGGGCTCGATGGCTACACCTTC.